This is a list of T cell receptor beta chains from one sample in a study of human T cells and chemical hapten exposure. TCRdb ran MiXCR on the RACE reads and lists one entry per CDR3 protein. The data show approximately 400,000 distinct CDR3 sequences, with approximately 5.1% seen just once and under 3% held by the top ten. Sequenced material: whole blood, taken in connection with sensitization to the hapten diphenylcyclopropenone (DPC). The receptors here all came from a woman between 45 and 60 years old with alopecia areata. Some clones in this sample may be carry-over from other donors' samples. Both conserved end residues are part of each CDR3. Fields, in order: J gene, clone size, V gene, D gene, CDR3 DNA, CDR3 protein. A D gene is named only where the DNA matches it firmly. Size is stated for part of the rows, as once, few or many counts, or as a class when the clone is expanded.

j_call: TRBJ1-5; clone_size: few; v_call: TRBV27; d_call: TRBD1; cdr3_nt: TGTGCCAGCAGTAAGCGGGTGACAGGGGGGGCGAATCAGCCCCAGCATTTT; cdr3_aa: CASSKRVTGGANQPQHF
j_call: TRBJ2-1; clone_size: many; v_call: TRBV28; d_call: TRBD1; cdr3_nt: TGTGCCAGCAACTACAGGGGTCCCTACAATGAGCAGTTCTTC; cdr3_aa: CASNYRGPYNEQFF
j_call: TRBJ1-2; clone_size: many; v_call: TRBV4-1; d_call: NA; cdr3_nt: TGCGCCAGCAGCCAAGACCCCACGGCGGCCTATGGCTACACCTTC; cdr3_aa: CASSQDPTAAYGYTF
j_call: TRBJ1-1; clone_size: many; v_call: TRBV6-1; d_call: NA; cdr3_nt: TGTGCCAGCAGTGAAGCCGGGGAGATAACTGAAGCTTTCTTT; cdr3_aa: CASSEAGEITEAFF
j_call: TRBJ2-5; clone_size: few; v_call: TRBV6-9; d_call: NA; cdr3_nt: TGTGCCAGCAGTTACGGATGTCGCTTC; cdr3_aa: CASSYGCRF
j_call: TRBJ2-3; clone_size: many; v_call: TRBV13; d_call: NA; cdr3_nt: TGTGCCAGCAGCTATGGGACCGCTGGCACAGATACGCAGTATTTT; cdr3_aa: CASSYGTAGTDTQYF
j_call: TRBJ1-2; clone_size: few; v_call: TRBV6-5; d_call: TRBD1; cdr3_nt: TGTGCCAGCAGTTCTCGGACAGGGTCCAGCTACACCTTC; cdr3_aa: CASSSRTGSSYTF
j_call: TRBJ2-3; clone_size: few; v_call: TRBV7-8; d_call: TRBD2; cdr3_nt: TGTGCCAGCAGCTTATCTCGACTAGCTTTGACAGATACGCAGTATTTT; cdr3_aa: CASSLSRLALTDTQYF
j_call: TRBJ1-2; clone_size: NA; v_call: TRBV12-3/TRBV12-4; d_call: NA; cdr3_nt: TGTGCCAGCAGACTGGGGGCACAGGGTCACTATGGCTACACCTTC; cdr3_aa: CASRLGAQGHYGYTF
j_call: TRBJ1-2; clone_size: NA; v_call: TRBV2; d_call: TRBD1; cdr3_nt: TGTGCCAGCAAGGGGGCCAACTATGGCTACACCTTC; cdr3_aa: CASKGANYGYTF
j_call: TRBJ2-1; clone_size: many; v_call: TRBV6-1; d_call: NA; cdr3_nt: TGTGCCAGCAGTGTCGGACAGGGAGGGTCCTACAATGAGCAGTTCTTC; cdr3_aa: CASSVGQGGSYNEQFF
j_call: TRBJ2-3; clone_size: few; v_call: TRBV11-2; d_call: TRBD2; cdr3_nt: TGTGCCAGCAGCTCCGGGACTAGCCTCCAAGATACGCAGTATTTT; cdr3_aa: CASSSGTSLQDTQYF
j_call: TRBJ1-4; clone_size: NA; v_call: TRBV12-3/TRBV12-4; d_call: NA; cdr3_nt: TGTGCCAGCAGTTTGGGTGGCCCTAATGAAAAACTGTTTTTT; cdr3_aa: CASSLGGPNEKLFF
j_call: TRBJ2-7; clone_size: many; v_call: TRBV6-6; d_call: NA; cdr3_nt: TGTGCCAGCAGTTCTCGCCTATTGGGGGACTACGAGCAGTACTTC; cdr3_aa: CASSSRLLGDYEQYF
j_call: TRBJ1-1; clone_size: NA; v_call: TRBV18; d_call: NA; cdr3_nt: TGTGCCAGCTCACCACAAACTAATCCCACTGAAGCTTTCTTT; cdr3_aa: CASSPQTNPTEAFF
j_call: TRBJ1-3; clone_size: NA; v_call: TRBV12-3/TRBV12-4; d_call: TRBD1; cdr3_nt: TGTGCCAGCGGACAGGGGGGAACTGGAAACACCATATATTTT; cdr3_aa: CASGQGGTGNTIYF
j_call: TRBJ2-7; clone_size: few; v_call: TRBV3-1; d_call: TRBD2; cdr3_nt: TGTGCCAGCAGCCGGGGAGGGAACGAGCAGTACTTC; cdr3_aa: CASSRGGNEQYF
j_call: TRBJ1-5; clone_size: many; v_call: TRBV7-8; d_call: TRBD1; cdr3_nt: TGTGCCAGCAGCTTAGCTCAGACAGGGCGTCTGAAACAGCCCCAGCATTTT; cdr3_aa: CASSLAQTGRLKQPQHF
j_call: TRBJ2-1; clone_size: many; v_call: TRBV6-2/TRBV6-3; d_call: NA; cdr3_nt: TGTGCCAGCAGTTACGGCCAAGGGCTCATCAAGTTCTTC; cdr3_aa: CASSYGQGLIKFF
j_call: TRBJ1-2; clone_size: many; v_call: TRBV29-1; d_call: NA; cdr3_nt: TGCAGCGTCAGGAGGGCCGCCGAAAATGGCTACACCTTC; cdr3_aa: CSVRRAAENGYTF
j_call: TRBJ2-2; clone_size: few; v_call: TRBV7-2; d_call: NA; cdr3_nt: TGTGCCAGCATCGGGGGGGAGCTGTTTTTT; cdr3_aa: CASIGGELFF
j_call: TRBJ2-1; clone_size: many; v_call: TRBV7-9; d_call: NA; cdr3_nt: TGTGCCAGCAGCTTAGTTGATGAGCAGTTCTTC; cdr3_aa: CASSLVDEQFF
j_call: TRBJ1-2; clone_size: NA; v_call: TRBV10-3; d_call: TRBD1; cdr3_nt: TGTGCCATCAGTGAATCAACAGGGGTAGGATATGGCTACACCTTC; cdr3_aa: CAISESTGVGYGYTF
j_call: TRBJ1-2; clone_size: NA; v_call: TRBV15; d_call: NA; cdr3_nt: TGTGCCACCAGCAACCAGACAGGATGGATCTATGGCTACACCTTC; cdr3_aa: CATSNQTGWIYGYTF
j_call: TRBJ1-2; clone_size: many; v_call: TRBV28; d_call: NA; cdr3_nt: TGTGCCAGCAACACCGGGCGTGGCTACACCTTC; cdr3_aa: CASNTGRGYTF
j_call: TRBJ2-3; clone_size: few; v_call: TRBV20-1; d_call: NA; cdr3_nt: TGCAGTGTCTTAGCGGCAGCGGATACGCAGTATTTT; cdr3_aa: CSVLAAADTQYF
j_call: TRBJ1-2; clone_size: many; v_call: TRBV4-1; d_call: NA; cdr3_nt: TGCGCCAGCAGCAAGAACGACCGAACCCACTATGGCTACACCTTC; cdr3_aa: CASSKNDRTHYGYTF
j_call: TRBJ1-4; clone_size: many; v_call: TRBV27; d_call: NA; cdr3_nt: TGTGCCAGCAGTTTAGACGGGAACGTTAATGAAAAACTGTTTTTT; cdr3_aa: CASSLDGNVNEKLFF
j_call: TRBJ1-6; clone_size: many; v_call: TRBV12-3/TRBV12-4; d_call: NA; cdr3_nt: TGTGCCAGCAGTTTAACAGGCCAGGGGCACTCACCCCTCCACTTT; cdr3_aa: CASSLTGQGHSPLHF
j_call: TRBJ1-1; clone_size: few; v_call: TRBV7-9; d_call: NA; cdr3_nt: TGTGCCAGCAGCTTAGCTCGACAGTTGAACACTGAAGCTTTCTTT; cdr3_aa: CASSLARQLNTEAFF
j_call: TRBJ2-2; clone_size: many; v_call: TRBV20-1; d_call: TRBD1; cdr3_nt: TGCAGTGCTACAAGACAGGGAGCGAACACCGGGGAGCTGTTTTTT; cdr3_aa: CSATRQGANTGELFF
j_call: TRBJ2-7; clone_size: few; v_call: TRBV20-1; d_call: NA; cdr3_nt: TGCAGTGCTAGCGCGGATATCTCCTACGAGCAGTACTTC; cdr3_aa: CSASADISYEQYF
j_call: TRBJ2-7; clone_size: few; v_call: TRBV12-3/TRBV12-4; d_call: NA; cdr3_nt: TGTGCCAGCAGTTTGAGGGTAGGGCACGAGCAGTACTTC; cdr3_aa: CASSLRVGHEQYF